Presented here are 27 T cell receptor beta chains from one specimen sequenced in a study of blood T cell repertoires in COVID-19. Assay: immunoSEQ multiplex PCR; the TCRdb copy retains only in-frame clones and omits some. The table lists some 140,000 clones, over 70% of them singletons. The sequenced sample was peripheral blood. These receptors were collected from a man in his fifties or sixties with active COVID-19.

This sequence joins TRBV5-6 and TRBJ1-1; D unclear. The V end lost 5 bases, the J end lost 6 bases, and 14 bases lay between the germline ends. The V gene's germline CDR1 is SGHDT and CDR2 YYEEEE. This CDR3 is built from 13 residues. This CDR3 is CASSGRLLAEAFF. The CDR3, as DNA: TGTGCCAGCAGTGGCCGACTTTTGGCTGAAGCTTTCTTT.

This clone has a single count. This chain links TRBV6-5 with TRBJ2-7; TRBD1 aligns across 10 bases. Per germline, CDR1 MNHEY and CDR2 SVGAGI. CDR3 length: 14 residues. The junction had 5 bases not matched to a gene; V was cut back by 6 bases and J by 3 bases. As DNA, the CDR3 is TGTGCCAGCAGATTTGGGACAGGGGACTACGAGCAGTACTTC. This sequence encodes CASRFGTGDYEQYF.

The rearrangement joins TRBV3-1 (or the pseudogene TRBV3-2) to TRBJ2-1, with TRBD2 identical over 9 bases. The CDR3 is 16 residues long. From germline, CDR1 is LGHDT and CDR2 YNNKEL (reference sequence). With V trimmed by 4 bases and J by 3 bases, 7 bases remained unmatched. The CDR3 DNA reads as TGTGCCAGCAGCCTAAGCTTAGCGGGGGTCTACAATGAGCAGTTCTTC. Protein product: CASSLSLAGVYNEQFF.

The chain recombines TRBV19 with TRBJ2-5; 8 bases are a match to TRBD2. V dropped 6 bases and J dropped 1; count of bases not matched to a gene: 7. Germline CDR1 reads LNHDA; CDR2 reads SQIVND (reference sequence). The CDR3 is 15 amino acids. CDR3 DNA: TGTGCCAGTAGCCCCTGGCGGGGGGCCCAAGAGACCCAGTACTTC. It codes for CASSPWRGAQETQYF.

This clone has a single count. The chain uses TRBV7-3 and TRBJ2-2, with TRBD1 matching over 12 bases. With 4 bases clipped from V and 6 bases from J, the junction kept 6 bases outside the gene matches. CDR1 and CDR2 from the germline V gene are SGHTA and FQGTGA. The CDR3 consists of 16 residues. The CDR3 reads CASSSTGQGASGELFF. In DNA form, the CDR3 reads TGTGCCAGCAGCTCAACGGGACAGGGGGCGTCCGGGGAGCTGTTTTTT.

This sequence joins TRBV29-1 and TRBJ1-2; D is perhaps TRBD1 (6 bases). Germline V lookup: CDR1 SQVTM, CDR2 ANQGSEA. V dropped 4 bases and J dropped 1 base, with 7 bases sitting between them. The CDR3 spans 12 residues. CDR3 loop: CSVGDINYGYTF. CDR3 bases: TGCAGCGTTGGGGACATTAACTATGGCTACACCTTC.

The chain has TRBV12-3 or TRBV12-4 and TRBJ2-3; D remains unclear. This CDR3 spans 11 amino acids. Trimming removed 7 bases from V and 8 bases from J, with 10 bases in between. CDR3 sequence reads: CASTAGGTQYF. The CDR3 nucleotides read TGTGCCAGCACAGCTGGCGGTACGCAGTATTTT.

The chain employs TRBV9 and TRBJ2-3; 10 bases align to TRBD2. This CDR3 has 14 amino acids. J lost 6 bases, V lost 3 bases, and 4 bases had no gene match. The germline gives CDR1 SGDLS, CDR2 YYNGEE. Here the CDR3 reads CASSASGGADTQYF. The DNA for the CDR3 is TGTGCCAGCAGCGCGAGCGGGGGGGCCGATACGCAGTATTTT.

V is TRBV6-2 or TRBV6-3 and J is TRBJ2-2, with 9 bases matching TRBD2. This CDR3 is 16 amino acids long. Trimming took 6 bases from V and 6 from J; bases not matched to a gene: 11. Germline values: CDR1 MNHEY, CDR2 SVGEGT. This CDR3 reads CASSPFSGGLSGELFF. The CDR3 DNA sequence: TGTGCCAGCAGCCCCTTCAGCGGGGGGTTGTCCGGGGAGCTGTTTTTT.

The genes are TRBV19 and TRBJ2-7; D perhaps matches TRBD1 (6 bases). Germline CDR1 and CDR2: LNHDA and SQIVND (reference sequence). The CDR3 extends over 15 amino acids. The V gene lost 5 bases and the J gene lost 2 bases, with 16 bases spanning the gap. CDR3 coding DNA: TGTGCCAGTAGTCCCCAGGGCAGGGGCCCCTACGAGCAGTACTTC. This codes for CASSPQGRGPYEQYF.

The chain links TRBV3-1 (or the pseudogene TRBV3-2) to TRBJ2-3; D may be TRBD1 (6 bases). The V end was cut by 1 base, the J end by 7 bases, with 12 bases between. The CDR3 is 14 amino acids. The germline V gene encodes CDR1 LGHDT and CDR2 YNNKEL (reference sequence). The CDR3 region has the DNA TGTGCCAGCAGCCAAGTTTCAGGGGCGAATACGCAGTATTTT. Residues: CASSQVSGANTQYF.

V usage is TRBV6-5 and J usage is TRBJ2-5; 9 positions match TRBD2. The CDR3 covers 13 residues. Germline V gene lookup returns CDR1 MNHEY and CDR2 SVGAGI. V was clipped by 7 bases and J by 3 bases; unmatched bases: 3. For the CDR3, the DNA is TGTGCCAGCAATTTAGCGGGGGAAGAGACCCAGTACTTC. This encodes CASNLAGEETQYF.

As DNA, the CDR3 is TGTGCCAGCAGTTCAGTGGCAGGGAGGATAGCTGAAGCTTTCTTT. As protein: CASSSVAGRIAEAFF. The chain employs TRBV6-6 and TRBJ1-1; weak D call: TRBD1 (5 bases). The CDR3 runs 15 residues. Trimming stripped 4 bases from V and 6 bases from J, with 18 bases between. Germline CDR1 is MNHNY and CDR2 is SVGAGI (reference sequence).

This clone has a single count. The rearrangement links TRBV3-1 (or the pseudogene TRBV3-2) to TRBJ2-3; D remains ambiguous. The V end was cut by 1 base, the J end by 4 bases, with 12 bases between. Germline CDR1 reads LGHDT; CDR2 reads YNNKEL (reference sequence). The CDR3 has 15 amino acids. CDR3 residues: CASSQGFSNADTQYF. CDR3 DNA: TGTGCCAGCAGCCAAGGATTTAGTAACGCAGATACGCAGTATTTT.

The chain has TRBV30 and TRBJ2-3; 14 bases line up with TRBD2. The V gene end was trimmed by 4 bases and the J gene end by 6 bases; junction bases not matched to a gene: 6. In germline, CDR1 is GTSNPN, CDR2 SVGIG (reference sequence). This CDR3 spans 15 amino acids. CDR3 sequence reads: CAWTMGLAGADTQYF. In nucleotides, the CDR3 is TGTGCCTGGACTATGGGACTAGCGGGGGCTGATACGCAGTATTTT. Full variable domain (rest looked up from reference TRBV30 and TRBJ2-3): SQTIHQWPATLVQPVGSPLSLECTVEGTSNPNLYWYRQAAGRGLQLLFYSVGIGQISSEVPQNLSASRPQDRQFILSSKKLLLSDSGFYLCAWTMGLAGADTQYFGPGTRLTVL.

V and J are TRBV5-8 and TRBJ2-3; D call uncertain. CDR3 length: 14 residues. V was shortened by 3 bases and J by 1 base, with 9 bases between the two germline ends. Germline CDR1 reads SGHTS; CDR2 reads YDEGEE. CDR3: CASSSKRGTDTQYF. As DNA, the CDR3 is TGTGCCAGCAGCTCGAAGCGTGGCACAGATACGCAGTATTTT.

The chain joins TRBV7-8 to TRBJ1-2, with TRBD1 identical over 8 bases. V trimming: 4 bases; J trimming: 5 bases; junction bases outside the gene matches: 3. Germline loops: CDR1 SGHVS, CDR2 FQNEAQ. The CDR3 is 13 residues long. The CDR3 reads CASSSRTGYGYTF. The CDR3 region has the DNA TGTGCCAGCAGCTCCAGGACAGGGTATGGCTACACCTTC. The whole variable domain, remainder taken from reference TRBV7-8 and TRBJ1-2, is GAGVSQSPRYKVAKRGQDVALRCDPISGHVSLFWYQQALGQGPEFLTYFQNEAQLDKSGLPSDRFFAERPEGSVSTLKIQRTQQEDSAVYLCASSSRTGYGYTFGSGTRLTVV.

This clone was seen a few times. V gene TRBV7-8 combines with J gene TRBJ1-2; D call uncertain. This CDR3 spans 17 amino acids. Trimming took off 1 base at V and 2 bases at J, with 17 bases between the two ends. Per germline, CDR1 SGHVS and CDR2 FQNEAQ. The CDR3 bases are TGTGCCAGCAGCTTAGGCCGGAGCTTACACGTCAACTATGGCTACACCTTC. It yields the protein CASSLGRSLHVNYGYTF.

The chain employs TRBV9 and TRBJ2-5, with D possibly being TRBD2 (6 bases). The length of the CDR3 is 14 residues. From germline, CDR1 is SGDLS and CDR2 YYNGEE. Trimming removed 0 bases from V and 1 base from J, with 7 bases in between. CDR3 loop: CASSVGTIQETQYF. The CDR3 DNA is TGTGCCAGCAGCGTAGGGACTATCCAAGAGACCCAGTACTTC.

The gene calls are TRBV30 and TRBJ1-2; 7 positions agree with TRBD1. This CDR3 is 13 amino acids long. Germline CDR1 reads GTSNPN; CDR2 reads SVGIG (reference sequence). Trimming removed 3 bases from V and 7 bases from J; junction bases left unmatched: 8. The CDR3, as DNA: TGTGCCTGGAGGAGACAGGGAAATGCTGGCTACACCTTC. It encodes CAWRRQGNAGYTF.

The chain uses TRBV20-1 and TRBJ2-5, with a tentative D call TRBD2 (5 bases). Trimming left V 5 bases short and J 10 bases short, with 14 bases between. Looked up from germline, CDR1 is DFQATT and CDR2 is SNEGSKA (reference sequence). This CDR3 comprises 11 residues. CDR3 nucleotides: TGCAGTGCTCGGACTTCAAGGGACCAGTACTTC. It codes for CSARTSRDQYF.

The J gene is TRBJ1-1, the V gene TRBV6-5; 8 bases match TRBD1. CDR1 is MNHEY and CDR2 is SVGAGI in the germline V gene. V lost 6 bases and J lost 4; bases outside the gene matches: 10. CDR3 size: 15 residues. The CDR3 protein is CASSTQQGGTTEAFF. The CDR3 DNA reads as TGTGCCAGCAGCACACAACAGGGGGGGACCACTGAAGCTTTCTTT.

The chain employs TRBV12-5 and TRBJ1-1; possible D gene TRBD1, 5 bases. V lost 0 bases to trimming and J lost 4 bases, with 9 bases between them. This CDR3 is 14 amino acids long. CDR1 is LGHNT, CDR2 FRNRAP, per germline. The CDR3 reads CASGLVAGGTEAFF. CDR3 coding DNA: TGTGCTAGTGGTTTGGTGGCCGGGGGCACTGAAGCTTTCTTT.

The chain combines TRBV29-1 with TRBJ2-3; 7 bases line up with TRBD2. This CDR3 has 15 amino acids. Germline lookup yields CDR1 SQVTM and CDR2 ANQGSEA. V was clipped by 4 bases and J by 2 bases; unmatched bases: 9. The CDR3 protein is CSVGKGRADTDTQYF. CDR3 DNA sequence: TGCAGCGTTGGGAAGGGGAGGGCCGACACAGATACGCAGTATTTT.

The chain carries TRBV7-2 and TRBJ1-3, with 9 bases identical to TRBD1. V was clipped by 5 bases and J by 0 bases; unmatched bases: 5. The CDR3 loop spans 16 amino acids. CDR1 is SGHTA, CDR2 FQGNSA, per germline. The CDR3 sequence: CASSPGQGHSGNTIYF. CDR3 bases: TGTGCCAGCAGCCCGGGACAGGGCCACTCTGGAAACACCATATATTTT.

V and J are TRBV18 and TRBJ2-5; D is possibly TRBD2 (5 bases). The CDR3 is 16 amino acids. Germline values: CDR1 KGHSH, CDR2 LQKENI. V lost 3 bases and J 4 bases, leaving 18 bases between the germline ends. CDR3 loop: CASSPNDPGNGETQYF. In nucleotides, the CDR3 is TGTGCCAGCTCACCGAACGACCCGGGAAATGGAGAGACCCAGTACTTC.

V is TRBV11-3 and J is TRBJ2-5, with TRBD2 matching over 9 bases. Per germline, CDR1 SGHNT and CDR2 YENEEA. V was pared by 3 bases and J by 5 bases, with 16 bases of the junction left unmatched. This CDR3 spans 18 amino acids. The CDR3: CASSFGRAEAGGGETQYF. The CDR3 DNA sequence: TGTGCCAGCAGCTTCGGCCGCGCTGAAGCGGGGGGAGGGGAGACCCAGTACTTC.